This entry is about one T cell receptor beta chain. What this receptor recognizes is not known. It has no much larger one-base neighbor in the sample; base qualities were not kept. This sample stems from a study of PD-1 blockade in classical Hodgkin lymphoma (dated by TCRdb to the early 2020s). General notes on the study: Nivolumab dosing was 3 mg/kg intravenously every 2 weeks, continuing until either disease progression or unacceptable toxicity. To define a peripheral blood immune signature of response to PD-1 blockade in classical Hodgkin lymphoma, the study combined TCR beta sequencing with CyTOF.

Based on the germline V gene (reference sequence), the CDR1 and CDR2 sequences are SEHNR and FQNEAQ. The CDR3, from cysteine to phenylalanine, totals 14 residues. The entry retains the CDR3 DNA only, 42 bases that are in frame from base 1. The junction carries 16 bases between V and J, which are trimmed by 5 bases and 6 bases respectively. The time point label for this specimen denotes: cycle 4 day 1 (C4D1), after five to seven weeks of nivolumab. Every trial patient had relapsed following autologous stem cell transplantation, and prior brentuximab vedotin exposure was what differed among cohorts A, B and C. The trial cohort comprised approximately 55 patients with relapsed/refractory classical Hodgkin lymphoma whose best overall responses were complete response, partial response or progressive disease. Single-agent nivolumab was administered to trial patients in the multi-cohort phase II CheckMate 205 trial. An independent review committee assessed best overall response by applying the 2007 International Working Group response criteria. PBMCs from the trial were collected at three points: immediately before nivolumab initiation (C1D1), and during therapy at cycle 2 day 1 and cycle 4 day 1. Peripheral blood was collected in 8 mL Vacutainer Cell Preparation Tubes, from which PBMCs were isolated by centrifugation and then cryopreserved.

Genomic DNA was isolated using the Qiagen DNeasy kit from unsorted PBMCs as well as from negatively selected CD4+ and CD8+ fractions. Using primers that anneal to V and J segments, immunoSEQ multiplex PCR amplified the TCR beta CDR3 regions. A synthetic immune receptor repertoire was used to minimize amplification bias, and any residual bias was removed computationally once sequencing was done. As for the authors' bioinformatics: Repertoire diversity was quantified as the Shannon entropy index using custom Python scripts. Unsorted, CD4+ and CD8+ repertoires were analyzed separately, except for combined analyses in which CD4+ and CD8+ sequences were merged in silico. A clone counted as expanded when the clone's frequency after treatment rose at least 2-fold relative to C1D1, and clones undetected at baseline were given a pseudocount of 0.5. Singleton clones were defined as clones with 0 or 1 copy at C1D1, and non-singleton clones were defined as clones with 2 or more copies. By matching protein sequences in sorted samples from the same patient, clones expanded in unsorted samples were annotated as CD4+, CD8+ or unknown. Wilcoxon tests on paired samples were used to test changes in diversity from C1D1 to C4D1. Drawn from immuneACCESS, this table holds only the in-frame rearrangements with V and J called that TCRdb kept. Clones are partly lost; checked studies trace under half to an unresolved V gene and leave the rest unexplained. That table is the source of V, J and clone size, and D and trimming were worked out from the DNA. The sample data list tens of thousands of clones, and roughly 88% of these were observed just once. Jointly, the top ten make up approximately 23% of the sample.

What the research found in general, with its limitations: The study covered only a single clinical trial cohort, and the causes of the repertoire differences, possibly disease activity or prior therapy, were still not defined. CD4+ but not CD8+ TCR diversity rose significantly by C4D1 (p=0.0027 vs p=0.16), most apparent in complete responders (p=0.02). Baseline TCR diversity was reported as lower in newly diagnosed patients than in healthy donors, and lower still in relapsed/refractory patients. Trial patients with a complete response had baseline diversity similar to that of newly diagnosed patients, while partial responders and progressors had significantly lower diversity. Lower diversity was seen in patients whose nivolumab began less than 1 year after ASCT, and these patients were left out of later analyses so that immune reconstitution would not confound the results.

The sequence was obtained from a human donor with classical Hodgkin lymphoma. The sample was peripheral blood mononuclear cells (PBMCs), taken before the fourth cycle of nivolumab. The rearranged segments are TRBV7-9 and TRBJ1-2; the D gene is perhaps TRBD1, on 5 matching bases. DNA sequence: TGTGCCAGCAGCCCCGGGTCGGGGCGGGATGGCTACACCTTC. This codes for CASSPGSGRDGYTF.